Included here is one T cell receptor beta chain sequence, with context. TCRdb keeps only in-frame clones here, not all; method: immunoSEQ multiplex PCR. In the table there are hundreds of thousands of clones, approximately 80% of which are singletons. This CDR3 is built from 15 residues. The germline V gene encodes CDR1 MGHRA and CDR2 YSYEKL. Trimming pared 0 bases from V and 2 bases from J, leaving 11 bases between. This specimen comes from a study of blood T cell repertoires in COVID-19. The TCR was taken from a woman over 75 with acute or convalescent COVID-19. J is TRBJ2-7 and V is TRBV4-1; possible D gene TRBD2, 5 bases. The sample was peripheral blood. The chain's CDR3 is CASSQELVTTYEQYF. The CDR3 bases are TGCGCCAGCAGCCAAGAACTAGTAACGACCTACGAGCAGTACTTC.